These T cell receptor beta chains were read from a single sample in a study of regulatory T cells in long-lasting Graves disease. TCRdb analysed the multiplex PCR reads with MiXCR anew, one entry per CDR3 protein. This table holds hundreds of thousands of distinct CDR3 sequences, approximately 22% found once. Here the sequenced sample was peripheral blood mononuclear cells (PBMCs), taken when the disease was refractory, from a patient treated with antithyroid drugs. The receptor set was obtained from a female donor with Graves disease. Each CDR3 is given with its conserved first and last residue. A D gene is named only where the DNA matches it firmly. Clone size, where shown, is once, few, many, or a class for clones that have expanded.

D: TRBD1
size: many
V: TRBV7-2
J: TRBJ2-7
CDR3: CASSLVRGLSYEQYF
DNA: TGTGCCAGCAGCTTAGTCAGGGGGCTCTCCTACGAGCAGTACTTC

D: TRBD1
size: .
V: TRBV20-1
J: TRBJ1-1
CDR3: CSAWTGIIAEAFF
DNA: TGCAGTGCTTGGACAGGGATAATCGCTGAAGCTTTCTTT

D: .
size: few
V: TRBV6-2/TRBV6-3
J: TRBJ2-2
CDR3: CASRTNLRNTGELFF
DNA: TGTGCCAGCAGGACTAATCTCAGGAACACCGGGGAGCTGTTTTTT

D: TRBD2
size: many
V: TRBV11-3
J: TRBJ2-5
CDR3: CASSPGGAGETQYF
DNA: TGTGCCAGCAGCCCCGGGGGGGCCGGCGAGACCCAGTACTTC

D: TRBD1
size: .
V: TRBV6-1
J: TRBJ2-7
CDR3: CASRPAGTGVQYEQYF
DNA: TGTGCCAGCAGACCTGCCGGGACAGGGGTCCAATACGAGCAGTACTTC

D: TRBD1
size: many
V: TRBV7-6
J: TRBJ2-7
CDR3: CASSGTGTGFYEQYF
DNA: TGTGCCAGCAGCGGAACCGGGACAGGGTTCTACGAGCAGTACTTC

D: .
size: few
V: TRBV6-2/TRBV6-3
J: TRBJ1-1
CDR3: CASRHRPTEAFF
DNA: TGTGCCAGCCGCCATAGGCCCACTGAAGCTTTCTTT

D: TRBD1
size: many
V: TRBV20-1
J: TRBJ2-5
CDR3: CSARTTGTVIRETQYF
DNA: TGCAGTGCTAGAACTACCGGGACAGTAATCAGAGAGACCCAGTACTTC

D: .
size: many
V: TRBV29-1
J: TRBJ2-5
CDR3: CSVEDRRQNQETQYF
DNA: TGCAGCGTTGAAGATCGAAGACAGAACCAAGAGACCCAGTACTTC

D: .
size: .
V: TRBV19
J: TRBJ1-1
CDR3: CASSEWGVNAEAFF
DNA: TGTGCCAGTAGTGAGTGGGGTGTAAACGCTGAAGCTTTCTTT

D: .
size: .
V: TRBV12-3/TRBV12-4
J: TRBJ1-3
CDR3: CATQPPGNTIYF
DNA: TGTGCCACCCAGCCCCCTGGAAACACCATATATTTT

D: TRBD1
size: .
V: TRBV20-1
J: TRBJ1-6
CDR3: CSASVGGEISPLHF
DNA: TGCAGTGCTAGCGTAGGGGGCGAAATTTCACCCCTCCACTTT

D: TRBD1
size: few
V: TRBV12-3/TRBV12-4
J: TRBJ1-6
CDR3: CASSRDSPLDSPLHF
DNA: TGTGCCAGCAGTAGGGACAGTCCCCTAGATTCACCCCTCCACTTT

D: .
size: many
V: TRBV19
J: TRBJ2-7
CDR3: CASGRQERGYEQYF
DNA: TGTGCCAGTGGGAGACAGGAGAGAGGCTACGAGCAGTACTTC

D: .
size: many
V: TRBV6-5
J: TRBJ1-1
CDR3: CASSSLEAKNTEAFF
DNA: TGTGCCAGCAGTTCGTTGGAGGCTAAGAACACTGAAGCTTTCTTT

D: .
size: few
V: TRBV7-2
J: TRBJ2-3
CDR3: CASSFEDYTDTQYF
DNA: TGTGCCAGCAGCTTCGAAGACTACACAGATACGCAGTATTTT

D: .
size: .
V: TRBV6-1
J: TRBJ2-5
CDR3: CASKATGPATGPQETQYF
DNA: TGTGCCAGCAAGGCGACAGGCCCAGCCACAGGCCCCCAAGAGACCCAGTACTTC

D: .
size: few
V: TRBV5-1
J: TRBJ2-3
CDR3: CASSLGAKFGVVARTDTQYF
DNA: TGCGCCAGCAGCTTGGGGGCTAAATTTGGGGTTGTGGCCCGCACAGATACGCAGTATTTT

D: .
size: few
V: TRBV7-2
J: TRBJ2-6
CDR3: CASSLEGSSGANVLTF
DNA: TGTGCCAGCAGCTTAGAGGGGAGCTCTGGGGCCAACGTCCTGACTTTC

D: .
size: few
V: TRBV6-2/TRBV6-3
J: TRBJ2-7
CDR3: CASSWNPGSYEQYF
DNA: TGTGCCAGCAGTTGGAATCCAGGGTCCTACGAGCAGTACTTC

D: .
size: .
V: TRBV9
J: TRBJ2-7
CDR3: CASSVEGGTGLGEQYF
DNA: TGTGCCAGCAGCGTAGAGGGGGGGACAGGTCTAGGCGAGCAGTACTTC

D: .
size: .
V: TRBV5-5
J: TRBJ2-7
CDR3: CASSPQADGYEQYF
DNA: TGTGCCAGCAGCCCCCAGGCCGACGGCTACGAGCAGTACTTC

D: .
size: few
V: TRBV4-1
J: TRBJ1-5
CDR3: CASSQVTGTNQPQHF
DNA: TGCGCCAGCAGCCAAGTAACAGGGACCAATCAGCCCCAGCATTTT

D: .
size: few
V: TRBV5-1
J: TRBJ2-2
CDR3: CASKYGAGELFF
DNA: TGCGCCAGCAAGTACGGGGCCGGGGAGCTGTTTTTT

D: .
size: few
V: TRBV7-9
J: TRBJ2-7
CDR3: CASSSPGPYEQYF
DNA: TGTGCCAGCAGCTCCCCTGGCCCCTACGAGCAGTACTTC

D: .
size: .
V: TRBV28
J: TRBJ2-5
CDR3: CASSFRVIRETQYF
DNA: TGTGCCAGCAGTTTCAGGGTGATCCGCGAGACCCAGTACTTC

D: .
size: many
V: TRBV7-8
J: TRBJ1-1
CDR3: CASSGDRLNTEAFF
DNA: TGTGCCAGCAGCGGTGACAGACTGAACACTGAAGCTTTCTTT

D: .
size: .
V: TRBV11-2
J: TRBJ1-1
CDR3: CASSYQRGYTEAFF
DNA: TGTGCCAGCAGCTACCAGAGGGGGTACACTGAAGCTTTCTTT

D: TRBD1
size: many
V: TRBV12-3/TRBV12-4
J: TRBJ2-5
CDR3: CASRRPGQGETQYF
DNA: TGTGCCAGCAGACGACCGGGACAGGGGGAGACCCAGTACTTC

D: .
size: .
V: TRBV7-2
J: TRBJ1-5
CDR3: CASSSWTGLGSNQPQHF
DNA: TGTGCCAGCAGCTCATGGACGGGTTTGGGCAGCAATCAGCCCCAGCATTTT

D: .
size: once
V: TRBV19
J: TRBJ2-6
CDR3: CASSISGGASGANVLTF
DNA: TGTGCCAGTAGTATATCGGGGGGCGCGTCTGGGGCCAACGTCCTGACTTTC

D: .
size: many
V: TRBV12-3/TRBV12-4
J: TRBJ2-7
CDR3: CARVLPHEQYF
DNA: TGTGCCAGAGTCTTGCCGCACGAGCAGTACTTC

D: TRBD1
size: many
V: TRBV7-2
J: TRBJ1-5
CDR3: CASSSLGQNNQPQHF
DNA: TGTGCCAGCAGCTCCCTGGGACAGAACAATCAGCCCCAGCATTTT

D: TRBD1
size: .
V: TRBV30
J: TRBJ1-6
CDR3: CAWSRDRESSPLHF
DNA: TGTGCCTGGAGTAGGGACAGGGAAAGTTCACCCCTCCACTTT

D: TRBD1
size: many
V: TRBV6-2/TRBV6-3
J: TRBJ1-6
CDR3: CASRPATGNRSPLHF
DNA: TGTGCCAGCAGACCCGCGACAGGGAATAGGTCACCCCTCCACTTT

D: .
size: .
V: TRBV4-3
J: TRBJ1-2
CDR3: CASSQTHGTIYGYTF
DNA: TGCGCCAGCAGCCAAACCCATGGGACAATCTATGGCTACACCTTC

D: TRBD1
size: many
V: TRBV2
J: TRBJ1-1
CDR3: CASSDPQGFVTEAFF
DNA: TGTGCCAGCAGTGATCCACAGGGGTTTGTCACTGAAGCTTTCTTT

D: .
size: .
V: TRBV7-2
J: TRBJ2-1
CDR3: CASSLVSYSYNEQFF
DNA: TGTGCCAGCAGCTTAGTTTCGTACTCCTACAATGAGCAGTTCTTC

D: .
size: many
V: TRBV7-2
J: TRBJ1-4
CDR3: CASSLGGAATNEKLFF
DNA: TGTGCCAGCAGCTTAGGAGGGGCCGCAACTAATGAAAAACTGTTTTTT

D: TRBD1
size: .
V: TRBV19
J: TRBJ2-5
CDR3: CASNGGDRGRETQYF
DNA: TGTGCCAGTAATGGGGGAGACAGGGGCAGGGAGACCCAGTACTTC

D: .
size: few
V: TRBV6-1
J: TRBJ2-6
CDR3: CATVGLPTRPGANVLTF
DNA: TGTGCCACCGTGGGCCTCCCGACAAGGCCTGGGGCCAACGTCCTGACTTTC

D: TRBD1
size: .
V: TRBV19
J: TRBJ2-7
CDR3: CASSIGKGQFYEQYF
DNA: TGTGCCAGTAGTATAGGGAAGGGACAGTTCTACGAGCAGTACTTC